This T cell receptor (beta chain) was sequenced in a study of human T cells and chemical hapten exposure. TCRdb used MiXCR to reprocess the RACE reads, holding one entry per CDR3 protein. Of some 100,000 distinct CDR3 sequences listed, 7% to 10% were seen once; the top ten hold more than 2%. Trimming took 5 bases from V and 6 from J; bases not matched to a gene: 1. This CDR3 is 13 amino acids long. Germline lookup yields CDR1 SGHTA and CDR2 FQGNSA. The time point here: patch test 2, 6 weeks after DPC sensitization. Specified treatment: therapeutic diphenylcyclopropenone sensitization with weekly scalp DPC.

This TCR came from a woman aged 40 to 50 with alopecia areata. Some clones in this sample may be carry-over from other donors' samples. The rearrangement links TRBV7-2 to TRBJ2-2, with 9 bases aligning to TRBD1. The starting material was whole blood, obtained in connection with sensitization to the hapten diphenylcyclopropenone (DPC). CDR3 sequence: CASSRDRAGELFF. DNA for the CDR3: TGTGCCAGCAGCCGGGACAGGGCCGGGGAGCTGTTTTTT.